The 20 T cell receptor beta chains presented below share a single source sample, sequenced in a study of T cell changes during pregnancy in multiple sclerosis. Generated by immunoSEQ multiplex PCR, the TCRdb table keeps only in-frame clones and is missing some. The sample comprises some 35,000 clones, about 92% of which are singletons, and around 0.76% rests with the top ten. The specimen was CD4+ T cells from peripheral blood mononuclear cells, collected after pregnancy. The receptors shown here come from a female donor in good health, enrolled as a control in a pregnancy study.

The chain joins TRBV4-3 to TRBJ2-3; 13 bases are a match to TRBD2. Per germline, CDR1 LGHNA and CDR2 YSLEER. The junction had 12 bases not matched to a gene; V was cut back by 0 bases and J by 6 bases. This CDR3 is built from 19 residues. The CDR3 DNA reads as TGCGCCAGCAGCCAAGAGACTAGCGGGGGGTCTTCCTTCGCGGATACGCAGTATTTT. Its translation: CASSQETSGGSSFADTQYF.

V is TRBV5-1 and J is TRBJ2-3, with 9 nucleotides matching TRBD2. Germline CDR1 SGHRS, CDR2 YFSETQ. V lost 3 bases to trimming and J lost 1 base; unmatched junction nucleotides: 3. This CDR3 comprises 15 residues. The CDR3 protein is CASSSRTSGTDTQYF. The CDR3 DNA is TGCGCCAGCAGCTCAAGGACTAGCGGCACAGATACGCAGTATTTT.

This chain joins TRBV7-9 and TRBJ2-1; 14 nucleotides agree with TRBD2. V gave up 1 base and J gave up 8 bases; unmatched junction bases: 7. Germline CDR1 is SEHNR and CDR2 is FQNEAQ (reference sequence). The CDR3 is 17 residues long. CDR3 sequence reads: CASSLGGLAGEMDEQFF. The CDR3 DNA sequence: TGTGCCAGCAGCTTAGGGGGACTAGCGGGAGAAATGGATGAGCAGTTCTTC.

This clone has a single count. The chain uses TRBV19 and TRBJ2-7; TRBD2 might be the D (5 bases). Germline V gives CDR1 LNHDA, CDR2 SQIVND (reference sequence). This CDR3 is 11 amino acids long. Trimming stripped 7 bases from V and 3 bases from J, with 7 bases between. In DNA, the CDR3 is TGTGCCAGTAAGGGAGACTACGAGCAGTACTTC. Translating it yields CASKGDYEQYF.

The chain has TRBV6-6 and TRBJ2-1, with D possibly being TRBD2 (5 bases). The ends were cut back, 6 bases at V and 8 bases at J, with 8 bases in the middle. The V gene's germline CDR1 is MNHNY and CDR2 SVGAGI (reference sequence). The CDR3 consists of 11 residues. The CDR3 is CASSLGDEQFF. CDR3 coding DNA: TGTGCCAGCAGCCTCGGGGATGAGCAGTTCTTC.

The chain joins TRBV6-1 to TRBJ2-5; tentatively, D is TRBD2 (7 bases). This CDR3 is 14 amino acids long. V was pared by 7 bases and J by 5 bases, with 17 bases between. The germline V gene encodes CDR1 MNHNS and CDR2 SASEGT. CDR3: CASTVGGGAETQYF. The CDR3 DNA sequence: TGTGCCAGCACCGTGGGAGGGGGGGCGGAGACCCAGTACTTC.

The gene calls are TRBV9 and TRBJ2-1; 7 bases line up with TRBD2. This CDR3 comprises 16 residues. Germline assignment: CDR1 SGDLS and CDR2 YYNGEE. V was pared by 0 bases and J by 7 bases, with 10 bases of the junction left unmatched. The CDR3 coding sequence is TGTGCCAGCAGCGTAGTAGTGGGAGGGCCCTCGAATGAGCAGTTCTTC. This sequence encodes CASSVVVGGPSNEQFF.

The V gene is TRBV28, the J gene TRBJ2-7; D is possibly TRBD2 (6 bases). Germline-derived CDR1 and CDR2 are MDHEN and SYDVKM. Trimming took 4 bases from V and 4 from J, leaving 14 bases between them. This CDR3 is 14 amino acids long. The CDR3 sequence is CASSSWGDPYEQYF. CDR3 sequence (DNA): TGTGCCAGCAGTTCCTGGGGGGACCCTTACGAGCAGTACTTC.

The rearrangement joins TRBV27 to TRBJ2-3; 8 positions agree with TRBD1. After removal of 8 bases from V and 0 bases from J, the junction contained 7 bases not matched to a gene. The CDR3 sequence is 15 residues long. CDR1 is MNHEY, CDR2 SMNVEV, per germline (reference sequence). CDR3 bases: TGTGCCAGCGGGGACAGGAGGGCAAGCACAGATACGCAGTATTTT. Amino acids: CASGDRRASTDTQYF.

The CDR3 coding sequence is TGTGCCAGCAGTCCTATGTCTCAAAACTATGGCTACACCTTC. This sequence encodes CASSPMSQNYGYTF. This sequence joins TRBV27 and TRBJ1-2; the D is unclear. Germline CDR1 MNHEY, CDR2 SMNVEV (reference sequence). The CDR3 consists of 14 residues. Trimming stripped 5 bases from V and 2 bases from J, with 12 bases between.

The J gene is TRBJ1-2, the V gene TRBV7-2, with D possibly TRBD1 on 6 matching bases. CDR1 and CDR2 (germline): SGHTA, FQGNSA. Deletions cut 1 base from V and 4 bases from J, with 13 bases between. This CDR3 region has 15 residues. The CDR3 DNA reads TGTGCCAGCAGCTTAGGGGGAGGGGGAGGCTATGGCTACACCTTC. The encoded protein is CASSLGGGGGYGYTF.

The V and J genes are TRBV7-2 and TRBJ2-7; 15 bases are a match to TRBD2. V lost 5 bases to trimming and J lost 7 bases; unmatched junction nucleotides: 9. CDR3 length: 16 residues. Germline-derived CDR1 and CDR2 are SGHTA and FQGNSA. The CDR3 region is CASSPTGTSGGREQYF. For the CDR3, the DNA is TGTGCCAGCAGCCCCACCGGGACTAGCGGGGGGAGGGAGCAGTACTTC.

The sample holds one count of this clone. The V gene is TRBV2, the J gene TRBJ2-7; perhaps TRBD2 as D (7 bases). V dropped 4 bases and J dropped 2 bases, with 24 bases sitting between them. The germline gives CDR1 SNHLY, CDR2 FYNNEI. This CDR3 contains 18 residues. The CDR3 here is CASSVPGGEGTPTYEQYF. The CDR3 DNA is TGTGCCAGCAGTGTTCCGGGGGGAGAGGGGACACCGACCTACGAGCAGTACTTC.

The rearrangement joins TRBV9 to TRBJ1-1, with D tentatively TRBD1 (5 bases). The CDR3 has 15 amino acids. V was cut by 4 bases and J by 3 bases, with 16 bases left in between. Germline lookup yields CDR1 SGDLS and CDR2 YYNGEE. DNA of the CDR3: TGTGCCAGCAGCTTATTCCCGGGACTCCACACTGAAGCTTTCTTT. It yields the protein CASSLFPGLHTEAFF.

The CDR3: CASSKGELGYEQYF. The CDR3 DNA reads as TGTGCCAGTAGTAAGGGGGAACTCGGCTACGAGCAGTACTTC. This rearrangement joins TRBV19 to TRBJ2-7, with D possibly TRBD1 on 6 matching bases. CDR3 size: 14 residues. V was clipped by 4 bases and J by 3 bases, with 13 bases between them. The germline V gene has CDR1 LNHDA and CDR2 SQIVND (reference sequence). The full variable domain, completed using reference TRBV19 and TRBJ2-7, is DGGITQSPKYLFRKEGQNVTLSCEQNLNHDAMYWYRQDPGQGLRLIYYSQIVNDFQKGDIAEGYSVSREKKESFPLTVTSAQKNPTAFYLCASSKGELGYEQYFGPGTRLTVT.

In its sample, this clone was seen a few times. The chain links TRBV7-8 to TRBJ1-6; 8 nucleotides line up with TRBD1. V gave up 1 base and J gave up 6 bases; unmatched junction bases: 11. Germline V gene data show CDR1 as SGHVS and CDR2 as FQNEAQ. The CDR3 loop spans 18 amino acids. The CDR3 sequence is CASSLGTGGGILNSPLHF. The CDR3 DNA is TGTGCCAGCAGCTTAGGCACAGGGGGTGGCATCCTTAATTCACCCCTCCACTTT.

The V call is TRBV21-1, the J call TRBJ2-7; the D segment call TRBD1 is taken from the table without a DNA check. TRBV21-1 is tagged as a pseudogene. The CDR3 contains 16 residues. As DNA, the CDR3 is TGTGCCAGCAGCCCGATGAAGGGGGGACAGGGCCACGAGCAGTACTTC. It codes for CASSPMKGGQGHEQYF.

This chain joins TRBV7-9 and TRBJ1-1; TRBD1 matches 11 bases. The ends lost 1 base at V and 4 bases at J; junction bases unmatched: 2. The germline V gene encodes CDR1 SEHNR and CDR2 FQNEAQ (reference sequence). This CDR3 is 15 amino acids long. CDR3 protein: CASSLGGQGGTEAFF. The CDR3 DNA reads TGTGCCAGCAGCTTAGGGGGACAGGGGGGCACTGAAGCTTTCTTT.

The gene calls are TRBV19 and TRBJ1-2, with TRBD1 matching 7 bases. This CDR3 is 13 amino acids long. Germline V gene data show CDR1 as LNHDA and CDR2 as SQIVND (reference sequence). V was clipped by 1 base and J by 4 bases; unmatched bases: 0. Here the CDR3 reads CASSIGQGYGYTF. As DNA, the CDR3 is TGTGCCAGTAGTATAGGACAGGGCTATGGCTACACCTTC.

The chain couples TRBV18 to TRBJ1-4; D call uncertain. Germline lookup yields CDR1 KGHSH and CDR2 LQKENI. This CDR3 is built from 14 residues. V lost 2 bases and J 7 bases, leaving 11 bases between the germline ends. CDR3 nucleotide sequence: TGTGCCAGCTCACCAGCAACAGCGGGTGAAAAACTGTTTTTT. It is translated as CASSPATAGEKLFF. The variable domain in full, with the rest retrieved from reference TRBV18 and TRBJ1-4, is NAGVMQNPRHLVRRRGQEARLRCSPMKGHSHVYWYRQLPEEGLKFMVYLQKENIIDESGMPKERFSAEFPKEGPSILRIQQVVRGDSAAYFCASSPATAGEKLFFGSGTQLSVL.